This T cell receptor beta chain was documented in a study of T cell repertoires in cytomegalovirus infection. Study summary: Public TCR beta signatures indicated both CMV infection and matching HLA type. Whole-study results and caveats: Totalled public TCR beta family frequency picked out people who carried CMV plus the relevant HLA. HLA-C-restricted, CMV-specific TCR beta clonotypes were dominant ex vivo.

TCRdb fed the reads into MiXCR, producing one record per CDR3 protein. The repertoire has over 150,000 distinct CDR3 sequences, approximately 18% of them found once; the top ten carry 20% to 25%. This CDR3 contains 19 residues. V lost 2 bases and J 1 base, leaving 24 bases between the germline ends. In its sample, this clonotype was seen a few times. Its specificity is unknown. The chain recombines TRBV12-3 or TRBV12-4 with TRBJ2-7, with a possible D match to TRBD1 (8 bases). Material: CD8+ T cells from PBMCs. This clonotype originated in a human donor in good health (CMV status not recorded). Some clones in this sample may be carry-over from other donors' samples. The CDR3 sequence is CASSLWGGQGALFSYEQYF. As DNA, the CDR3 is TGTGCCAGCAGTTTATGGGGAGGGCAGGGGGCGCTTTTTTCCTACGAGCAGTACTTC.